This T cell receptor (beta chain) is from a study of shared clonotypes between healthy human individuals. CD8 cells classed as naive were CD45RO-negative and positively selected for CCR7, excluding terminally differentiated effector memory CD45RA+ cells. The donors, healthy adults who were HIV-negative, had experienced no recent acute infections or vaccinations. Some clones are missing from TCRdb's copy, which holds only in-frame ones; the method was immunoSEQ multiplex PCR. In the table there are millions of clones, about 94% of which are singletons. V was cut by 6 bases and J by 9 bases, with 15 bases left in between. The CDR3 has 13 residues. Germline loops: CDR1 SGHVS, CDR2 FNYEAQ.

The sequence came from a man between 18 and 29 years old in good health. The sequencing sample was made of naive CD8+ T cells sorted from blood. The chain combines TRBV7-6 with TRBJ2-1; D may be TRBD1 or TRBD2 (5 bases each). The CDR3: CASSLRGDGEQFF. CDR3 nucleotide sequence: TGTGCCAGCAGTTTAAGAGGGGACGGTGAGCAGTTCTTC. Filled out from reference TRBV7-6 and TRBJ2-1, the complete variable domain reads GAGVSQSPRYKVTKRGQDVALRCDPISGHVSLYWYRQALGQGPEFLTYFNYEAQQDKSGLPNDRFSAERPEGSISTLTIQRTEQRDSAMYRCASSLRGDGEQFFGPGTRLTVL.